Following are 27 T cell receptor beta chains from one sample sequenced in a study of beta chain features in type 1 diabetes. Study-wide results and caveats: For Type 1 diabetes patients, all four CD4+ subsets carried TCRB CDR3s that were moderately but significantly shorter.

Their specific antigens are unknown. Every isolated RNA sample was fully reverse transcribed, so sequencing captured expressed TCRB transcripts. Profiled with immunoSEQ multiplex PCR; TCRdb holds only in-frame clones, not every one. The sample contains about 190,000 clones, about 7.9% of which appear only once. Sequences were obtained from central memory CD4+ T cells from blood. All receptors derive from a man between 18 and 35 years old with type 1 diabetes.

The rearrangement links TRBV30 to TRBJ2-3; tentative D call: TRBD2 (6 bases). Trimming took 7 bases from V and 2 from J, leaving 7 bases between them. The CDR3 extends over 11 amino acids. The germline V gene encodes CDR1 GTSNPN and CDR2 SVGIG (reference sequence). The CDR3 nucleotides read TGTGCCTTGGACTACACAGATACGCAGTATTTT. Amino acids: CALDYTDTQYF.

This chain links TRBV7-6 with TRBJ2-3; D gene ambiguous. The CDR3 contains 13 residues. Trimming shortened V by 4 bases and J by 2 bases, and 7 bases separated the two germline ends. The V gene's germline CDR1 is SGHVS and CDR2 FNYEAQ. This CDR3 is CASSSEHTDTQYF. The CDR3 coding sequence is TGTGCCAGCAGCTCGGAGCACACAGATACGCAGTATTTT.

This clone was seen more than once but under ten times. This chain connects TRBV7-2 to TRBJ2-5; TRBD1 agrees at 11 bases. The CDR3 is 14 amino acids. The germline V gene encodes CDR1 SGHTA and CDR2 FQGNSA. With V trimmed by 4 bases and J by 3 bases, 1 base remained unmatched. The CDR3 loop reads CASSWGQGEETQYF. Here the CDR3 DNA reads TGTGCCAGCAGCTGGGGACAGGGGGAAGAGACCCAGTACTTC.

This clone was detected a few times. The CDR3 protein is CASGGGEQYF. In DNA, the CDR3 is TGCGCCAGCGGCGGGGGCGAGCAGTACTTC. J is TRBJ2-7 and V is TRBV10-2; 7 nucleotides match TRBD2. This CDR3 has 10 amino acids. J was trimmed by 6 bases and V by 8 bases; bases with no gene match: 1. Germline-derived CDR1 and CDR2 are WSHSY and SAAADI.

The table lists this clone with a few counts. This chain uses TRBV5-8 with TRBJ1-1; a weak D match, TRBD1 (6 bases). Trimming stripped 4 bases from V and 4 bases from J, with 11 bases between. Per germline, CDR1 SGHTS and CDR2 YDEGEE. The CDR3 consists of 13 residues. The CDR3 reads CASSIQGPTEAFF. Written as DNA, the CDR3 is TGTGCCAGCAGCATCCAGGGGCCCACTGAAGCTTTCTTT.

Of note for this clone: This same CDR3 is encoded by further DNA sequences in the sample. This chain links TRBV10-3 with TRBJ2-7; D not certain. Trimming took 4 bases from V and 1 from J, leaving 8 bases between them. The germline gives CDR1 ENHRY, CDR2 SYGVKD. The CDR3 totals 13 residues. The CDR3 DNA sequence: TGTGCCATCAGTGGCGGTGATTCCTACGAGCAGTACTTC. This translates into CAISGGDSYEQYF.

There are a few counts of this clone. The chain links TRBV6-5 to TRBJ2-1; maybe TRBD1 (5 bases). Germline values: CDR1 MNHEY, CDR2 SVGAGI. CDR3 size: 13 residues. The ends were cut back, 5 bases at V and 4 bases at J, with 9 bases in the middle. CDR3 DNA sequence: TGTGCCAGCAGTCCGCAGGGTTACAATGAGCAGTTCTTC. This codes for CASSPQGYNEQFF.

The chain recombines TRBV28 with TRBJ2-7; unclear D gene. The CDR3 runs to 11 residues. Germline lookup yields CDR1 MDHEN and CDR2 SYDVKM. Trimming removed 7 bases at V and 3 bases at J, with 7 bases between. This chain's CDR3 is CASKSLYEQYF. CDR3 nucleotides: TGTGCCAGCAAATCCCTCTACGAGCAGTACTTC.

This clone was counted between two and nine times. The chain employs TRBV5-1 and TRBJ2-7; 7 bases fit TRBD2. CDR1 is SGHRS, CDR2 YFSETQ, per germline. V dropped 5 bases and J dropped 0; count of bases not matched to a gene: 8. The length of the CDR3 is 15 residues. The CDR3 sequence is CASSTLGGSSYEQYF. DNA for the CDR3: TGCGCCAGCAGTACCTTGGGGGGGAGCTCCTACGAGCAGTACTTC.

This clone showed up just a few times. CDR3 protein: CASSQGLTGELFF. The DNA for the CDR3 is TGTGCCAGTAGTCAGGGGCTCACCGGGGAGCTGTTTTTT. The chain is built from TRBV19 and TRBJ2-2; perhaps TRBD1 as D (6 bases). CDR1 is LNHDA, CDR2 SQIVND, per germline (reference sequence). The CDR3 totals 13 residues. The V gene lost 5 bases and the J gene lost 4 bases, with 8 bases spanning the gap.

The chain employs TRBV27 and TRBJ2-1; 7 bases align to TRBD1. The junction had 5 bases not matched to a gene; V was cut back by 2 bases and J by 4 bases. Germline lookup yields CDR1 MNHEY and CDR2 SMNVEV (reference sequence). The CDR3 loop spans 15 amino acids. CDR3 in amino acids: CASSLVGGRYNEQFF. The CDR3 nucleotides are TGTGCCAGCAGTTTAGTAGGGGGCAGGTACAATGAGCAGTTCTTC.

In its sample, this clone was seen a few times. The chain recombines TRBV7-9 with TRBJ1-1; 9 bases line up with TRBD1. This CDR3 has 14 residues. Germline CDR1 SEHNR, CDR2 FQNEAQ (reference sequence). Trimming took 4 bases from V and 3 from J; bases not matched to a gene: 3. In DNA, the CDR3 is TGTGCCAGCAGCTGGCGACAGGGGGACACTGAAGCTTTCTTT. Translating gives CASSWRQGDTEAFF.

The V call is TRBV28, the J call TRBJ1-2; no reliable D call. CDR3 length: 13 residues. Germline V gene lookup returns CDR1 MDHEN and CDR2 SYDVKM. Trimming cost V 6 bases and J 1 base, with 9 bases left between them. This chain's CDR3 is CASRPSNNYGYTF. The CDR3 DNA reads TGTGCCAGCAGGCCGTCTAATAACTATGGCTACACCTTC.

V and J are TRBV10-2 and TRBJ2-3, with 9 bases lining up with TRBD1. The CDR3 is 14 residues long. Germline lookup yields CDR1 WSHSY and CDR2 SAAADI. J lost 4 bases, V lost 7 bases, and 6 bases had no gene match. CDR3 residues: CASKDRGFADTQYF. The CDR3 coding sequence is TGCGCCAGCAAGGACAGGGGCTTCGCAGATACGCAGTATTTT.

V and J are TRBV18 and TRBJ2-2, with D perhaps TRBD1 (5 bases). Trimming took off 2 bases at V and 6 bases at J, with 10 bases between the two ends. The CDR3 runs 14 residues. The germline V gene has CDR1 KGHSH and CDR2 LQKENI. CDR3: CASSPSTQAGELFF. CDR3 sequence (DNA): TGTGCCAGCTCACCATCTACACAGGCCGGGGAGCTGTTTTTT.

In its sample, this clone was seen a few times. In nucleotides, the CDR3 is TGTGCCAGCAGCCTCGGACTAGCGGGGGGATCCTATAGCACAGATACGCAGTATTTT. Translating gives CASSLGLAGGSYSTDTQYF. This sequence joins TRBV11-2 and TRBJ2-3, with TRBD2 matching over 14 bases. Germline CDR1 is SGHAT and CDR2 is FQNNGV. This CDR3 spans 19 amino acids. Trimming removed 5 bases from V and 0 bases from J; junction bases left unmatched: 10.

This clone was detected a few times. The chain links TRBV18 to TRBJ2-1; D call uncertain. V lost 2 bases, J lost 0 bases, and 5 bases lay in between. CDR3 length: 14 amino acids. The V gene's germline CDR1 is KGHSH and CDR2 LQKENI. This CDR3 is CASSPYSSYNEQFF. CDR3 sequence (DNA): TGTGCCAGCTCACCATACAGCTCCTACAATGAGCAGTTCTTC.

The chain recombines TRBV18 with TRBJ2-4; TRBD2 aligns across 7 bases. Germline loops: CDR1 KGHSH, CDR2 LQKENI. V shed 3 bases, J shed 0 bases, and the junction held 8 bases outside the gene matches. The CDR3 is made up of 17 amino acids. CDR3 sequence: CASSPTGGPLAKNIQYF. DNA for the CDR3: TGTGCCAGCTCACCGACGGGGGGACCCCTAGCCAAAAACATTCAGTACTTC. The variable domain in full, completed from reference TRBV18 and TRBJ2-4, reads NAGVMQNPRHLVRRRGQEARLRCSPMKGHSHVYWYRQLPEEGLKFMVYLQKENIIDESGMPKERFSAEFPKEGPSILRIQQVVRGDSAAYFCASSPTGGPLAKNIQYFGAGTRLSVL.

This clone was seen a handful of times. This chain connects TRBV27 to TRBJ2-5, with D unresolved. The CDR3 is 15 residues long. Germline lookup yields CDR1 MNHEY and CDR2 SMNVEV (reference sequence). Trimming shortened V by 5 bases and J by 7 bases, and 20 bases separated the two germline ends. DNA of the CDR3: TGTGCCAGCAGTCGCCCCGGGTCGACGGTAGGGACCCAGTACTTC. This sequence encodes CASSRPGSTVGTQYF.

V is TRBV18 and J is TRBJ2-7, with a tentative D call TRBD1 (6 bases). Germline V lookup: CDR1 KGHSH, CDR2 LQKENI. The length of the CDR3 is 15 residues. V was cut by 3 bases and J by 5 bases, with 17 bases left in between. The CDR3, as DNA: TGTGCCAGCTCACCTAGCAACAGGGCAAACCACGAGCAGTACTTC. It yields the protein CASSPSNRANHEQYF.

The rearrangement links TRBV18 to TRBJ1-5; a possible D gene is TRBD1 (5 bases). Germline CDR1 KGHSH, CDR2 LQKENI. The length of the CDR3 is 13 residues. V shed 5 bases and J shed 1 base, with 6 bases lying between them. The CDR3 DNA is TGTGCCAGCTCAGGGGGGAGCAATCAGCCCCAGCATTTT. Translating gives CASSGGSNQPQHF.

This clone has more than one count but fewer than ten. This sequence joins TRBV4-3 and TRBJ1-2; D remains ambiguous. The V end was cut by 0 bases, the J end by 8 bases, with 13 bases between. CDR3 length: 14 residues. The germline V gene encodes CDR1 LGHNA and CDR2 YSLEER. CDR3 protein: CASSQDEGSRGYTF. The CDR3 nucleotides read TGCGCCAGCAGCCAAGATGAAGGGAGTCGAGGCTACACCTTC.

This clone was seen only a few times. The rearrangement joins TRBV21-1 to TRBJ1-1. TRBV21-1 is described as a pseudogene. The CDR3 runs to 14 residues. CDR3 DNA: TGTGCCAGCAGCAAAGGACGGGGGAACACTGAAGCTTTCTTT. This codes for CASSKGRGNTEAFF.

This clone was counted between two and nine times. The chain links TRBV5-4 to TRBJ2-6, with 9 bases identical to TRBD1. The CDR3 sequence is 18 residues long. V was clipped by 5 bases and J by 0 bases; unmatched bases: 9. Germline assignment: CDR1 SGHNT and CDR2 YYREEE (reference sequence). The CDR3 protein is CASRRPGQGASGANVLTF. CDR3 nucleotides: TGTGCCAGCAGGAGGCCGGGACAGGGCGCCTCTGGGGCCAACGTCCTGACTTTC.

This clone was detected only a few times. The CDR3 region is CASSQVGTGRNIQYF. The CDR3 DNA reads TGCGCCAGCAGCCAAGTAGGGACAGGAAGGAACATTCAGTACTTC. The chain links TRBV4-1 to TRBJ2-4, with 8 bases that match TRBD1. CDR1 is MGHRA and CDR2 is YSYEKL in the germline V gene. The CDR3 runs to 15 residues. V gave up 1 base and J gave up 7 bases; unmatched junction bases: 6.

This rearrangement joins TRBV7-2 to TRBJ2-7, with 8 bases identical to TRBD1. The trim removed 5 bases at V and 4 bases at J, leaving 10 bases unmatched. The CDR3 is made up of 15 amino acids. In germline, CDR1 is SGHTA, CDR2 FQGNSA. The CDR3 coding sequence is TGTGCCAGCAGCCAGGACAGGGCCCCCTTGTACGAGCAGTACTTC. It codes for CASSQDRAPLYEQYF. The variable domain in full, completed from reference TRBV7-2 and TRBJ2-7, reads GAGVSQSPSNKVTEKGKDVELRCDPISGHTALYWYRQSLGQGLEFLIYFQGNSAPDKSGLPSDRFSAERTGGSVSTLTIQRTQQEDSAVYLCASSQDRAPLYEQYFGPGTRLTVT.

A few counts support this clone. The chain uses TRBV29-1 and TRBJ1-5, with D perhaps matching TRBD1 (6 bases). Per the germline V gene, CDR1 is SQVTM and CDR2 is ANQGSEA. This CDR3 contains 13 residues. V was pared by 1 base and J by 8 bases, with 12 bases between. CDR3 sequence reads: CSVEGQAGEPQHF. The CDR3 nucleotides read TGCAGCGTTGAAGGACAGGCCGGGGAGCCCCAGCATTTT.